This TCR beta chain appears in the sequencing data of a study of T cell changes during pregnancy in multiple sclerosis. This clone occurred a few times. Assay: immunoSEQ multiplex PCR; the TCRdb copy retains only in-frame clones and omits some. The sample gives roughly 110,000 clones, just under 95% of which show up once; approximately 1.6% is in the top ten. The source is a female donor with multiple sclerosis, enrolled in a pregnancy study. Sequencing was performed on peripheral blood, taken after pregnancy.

Here the CDR3 reads CASRGHTMNTEAFF. The CDR3 bases are TGTGCCAGCAGGGGACATACCATGAACACTGAAGCTTTCTTT. The chain couples TRBV2 to TRBJ1-1; tentatively, D is TRBD1 (6 bases). CDR1 is SNHLY, CDR2 FYNNEI, per germline. CDR3 length equals 14 residues. V was shortened by 6 bases and J by 0 bases, with 11 bases between the two germline ends.